One sample yielded the 3 T cell receptor beta chains listed below, sequenced in a study of cytomegalovirus exposure and HLA in healthy donors. The PCR made use of 60 Vbeta and 13 Jbeta primers. Libraries were prepared by immunoSEQ multiplex PCR; TCRdb keeps only in-frame clonotypes and omits some of them. This sample yields fewer than 80,000 clones, of which 67% are seen a single time; around 6.9% belongs to the top ten. The material sequenced was PBMCs. All receptors come from a woman between 45 and 65 years old in good health and CMV-seropositive.

This clone appeared once. The chain recombines TRBV2 with TRBJ1-2; D might be TRBD1 (6 bases). Between the trimmed V and J ends, which lost 6 bases and 6 bases, there was a span of 14 bases. The germline CDR1 and CDR2 sequences are SNHLY and FYNNEI. The CDR3 spans 13 residues. For the CDR3, the DNA is TGTGCCAGCAGCGCCGGGACACCAAATGGCTACACCTTC. Its protein is CASSAGTPNGYTF. The complete variable domain, with remaining parts taken from reference TRBV2 and TRBJ1-2, reads EPEVTQTPSHQVTQMGQEVILRCVPISNHLYFYWYRQILGQKVEFLVSFYNNEISEKSEIFDDQFSVERPDGSNFTLKIRSTKLEDSAMYFCASSAGTPNGYTFGSGTRLTVV.

The rearrangement uses TRBV27 and TRBJ2-3, with 8 bases that match TRBD2. This CDR3 is built from 16 residues. Germline values: CDR1 MNHEY, CDR2 SMNVEV (reference sequence). V lost 6 bases, J lost 10 bases, and 18 bases stayed unmatched. As DNA, the CDR3 is TGTGCCAGCAGGCCCTACAATAGGGCGTCGGGGGGGTCGCAGTATTTT. As protein: CASRPYNRASGGSQYF.

V and J are TRBV2 and TRBJ2-3, with 10 bases fitting TRBD1. Germline V lookup: CDR1 SNHLY, CDR2 FYNNEI. The CDR3 is made up of 16 amino acids. V lost 6 bases to trimming and J lost 3 bases; unmatched junction nucleotides: 9. The CDR3 DNA is TGTGCCAGCAGCGTACCCGGGACAGGGGAAACAGATACGCAGTATTTT. This encodes CASSVPGTGETDTQYF.